This T cell receptor (beta chain) was identified in a study of blood T cell repertoires in COVID-19. Study at large: T cells, B-cell-depleted T cells, or PBMCs provided the cDNA or gDNA that served as material.

Using immunoSEQ multiplex PCR, the repertoire was profiled, and TCRdb retains in-frame clones only, with some absent. This table holds 55,000 to 80,000 clones, approximately 92% found once. V gave up 0 bases and J gave up 8 bases, with 9 bases separating them. The V gene's germline CDR1 is SGHNT and CDR2 YYREEE (reference sequence). The CDR3 is made up of 13 amino acids. In its sample, this clone was seen a few times. Sequencing was performed on peripheral blood. The sequence was collected from a man aged 80 or over with acute or convalescent COVID-19. This sequence joins TRBV5-4 and TRBJ1-5, with D perhaps TRBD1 (6 bases). Written as DNA, the CDR3 is TGTGCCAGCAGCTTGGGAGGGGGGGAGCCCCAGCATTTT. Translated, it gives CASSLGGGEPQHF.